The clone carrying this T cell receptor beta chain was picked up a small number of times. Antigen specificity is unknown. Germline CDR1 LNHDA, CDR2 SQIVND (reference sequence). The CDR3 contains 19 residues. V lost 2 bases and J lost 4; bases outside the gene matches: 19. These data come from a study of cytomegalovirus exposure and HLA in healthy donors. Turning to the study itself: One earlier analysis, a look at 150 million to 200 million T cells, found some 100 million unique TCR beta sequences. Findings and caveats of the study: Certain sequence variants were highly shared and formed a cluster, and this cluster was likely a sequencing artifact. Published work reported that the classifier diagnosed cytomegalovirus status with high specificity and sensitivity.

A multiplex PCR was run with 60 Vbeta primers and 13 Jbeta primers. The data were produced by immunoSEQ multiplex PCR, yet TCRdb's version contains in-frame clones alone and is incomplete. The sample gives about 190,000 clones, roughly three quarters of which show up once; 1.6% is in the top ten. The chain joins TRBV19 to TRBJ2-5, with 7 bases that match TRBD1. This sequence was found in a woman younger than 35 in good health and CMV-seronegative. Sequencing used PBMCs. CDR3 DNA sequence: TGTGCCAGTAGTATAAATCCCGGACAGACAGGGCGGGCAGGAGAGACCCAGTACTTC. It codes for CASSINPGQTGRAGETQYF.